The source of this T cell receptor beta chain is a study of regulatory T cells in long-lasting Graves disease. Time point: persistent/refractory GD, antithyroid drugs over 5 years with positive TRAb. Following extraction of RNA from PBMCs, that RNA was used to make the TCR library. From germline, CDR1 is KGHSH and CDR2 LQKENI. The CDR3 length is 14 residues. Assembly of TCR beta libraries relied on iRepertoire HTBI primers together with Arm-PCR of CDR3 regions. TCRdb processed the multiplex PCR reads anew with MiXCR; each CDR3 protein has one entry. This sample yields 600,000 to 850,000 distinct CDR3 sequences, of which around 30% are seen a single time; about two fifths belongs to the top ten. Notes on this clonotype: Antigen specificity is unknown.

Study findings and constraints: Persistent disease was characterized by preferential usage of TRBV28, TRBJ1-2 and TRBJ2-5. Persistent Graves' patients showed a TCR diversity that was lower than that of newly diagnosed ones.

This receptor was obtained from a female donor with Graves disease. This sample comprised peripheral blood mononuclear cells (PBMCs), obtained when the disease was refractory, from a patient treated with antithyroid drugs. The J gene is TRBJ2-5, the V gene TRBV18, with D perhaps given as TRBD1 or TRBD2 (5 bases each). The end of the DNA fits TRBJ2-1 better, so the J call may be wrong. The CDR3 reads CASSQTGGSNEQFF. The CDR3 coding sequence is TGTGCCAGCTCACAAACAGGCGGGTCCAATGAGCAGTTCTTC.